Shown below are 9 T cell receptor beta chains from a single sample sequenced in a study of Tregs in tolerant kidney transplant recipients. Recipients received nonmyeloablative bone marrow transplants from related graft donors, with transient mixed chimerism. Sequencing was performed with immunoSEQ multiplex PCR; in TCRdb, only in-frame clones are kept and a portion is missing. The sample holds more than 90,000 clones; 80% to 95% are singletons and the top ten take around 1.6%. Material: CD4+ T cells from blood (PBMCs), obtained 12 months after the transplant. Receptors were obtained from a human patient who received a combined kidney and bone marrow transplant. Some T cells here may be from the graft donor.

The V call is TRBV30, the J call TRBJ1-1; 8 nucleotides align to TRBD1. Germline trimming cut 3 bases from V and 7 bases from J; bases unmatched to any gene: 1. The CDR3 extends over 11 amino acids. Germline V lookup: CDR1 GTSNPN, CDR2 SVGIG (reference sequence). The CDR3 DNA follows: TGTGCCTGGAGGACAGGGGATGAAGCTTTCTTT. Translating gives CAWRTGDEAFF.

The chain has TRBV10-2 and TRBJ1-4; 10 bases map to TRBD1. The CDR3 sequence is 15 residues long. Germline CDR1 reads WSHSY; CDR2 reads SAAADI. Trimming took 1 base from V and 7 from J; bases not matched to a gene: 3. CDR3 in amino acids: CASSELGTGVEKLFF. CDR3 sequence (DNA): TGCGCCAGCAGTGAGTTAGGGACAGGGGTTGAAAAACTGTTTTTT.

CDR3 DNA: TGCGCCAGCAGCTTGGCCGGGACAGCATTCTCTGGAAACACCATATATTTT. Residues: CASSLAGTAFSGNTIYF. V gene TRBV5-1 combines with J gene TRBJ1-3; 7 bases fit TRBD1. CDR1 and CDR2 from the germline V gene are SGHRS and YFSETQ. The CDR3 totals 17 residues. The junction had 6 bases not matched to a gene; V was cut back by 0 bases and J by 0 bases.

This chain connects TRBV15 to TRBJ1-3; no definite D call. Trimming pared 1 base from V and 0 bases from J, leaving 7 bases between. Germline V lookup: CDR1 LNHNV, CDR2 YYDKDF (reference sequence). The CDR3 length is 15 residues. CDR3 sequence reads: CATSRGGISGNTIYF. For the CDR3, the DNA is TGTGCCACCAGCAGAGGAGGGATCTCTGGAAACACCATATATTTT. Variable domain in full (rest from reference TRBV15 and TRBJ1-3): DAMVIQNPRYQVTQFGKPVTLSCSQTLNHNVMYWYQQKSSQAPKLLFHYYDKDFNNEADTPDNFQSRRPNTSFCFLDIRSPGLGDTAMYLCATSRGGISGNTIYFGEGSWLTVV.

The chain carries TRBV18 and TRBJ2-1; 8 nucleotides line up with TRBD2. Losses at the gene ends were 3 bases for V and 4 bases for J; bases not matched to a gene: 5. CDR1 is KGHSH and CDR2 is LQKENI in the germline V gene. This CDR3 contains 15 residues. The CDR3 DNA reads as TGTGCCAGCTCACCGTCTAGCGGGCCTTACAATGAGCAGTTCTTC. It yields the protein CASSPSSGPYNEQFF.

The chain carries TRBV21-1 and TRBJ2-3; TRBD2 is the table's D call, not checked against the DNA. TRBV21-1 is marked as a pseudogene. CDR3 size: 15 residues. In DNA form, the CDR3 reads TGTGCCAGCAGCGTCCTCGCGGGGGTAAACGGTACGCAGTATTTT. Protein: CASSVLAGVNGTQYF.

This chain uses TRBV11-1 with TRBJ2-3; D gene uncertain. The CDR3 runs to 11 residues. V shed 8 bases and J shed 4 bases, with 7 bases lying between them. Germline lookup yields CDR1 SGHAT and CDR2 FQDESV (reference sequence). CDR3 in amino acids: CASQASDTQYF. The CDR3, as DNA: TGTGCCAGCCAGGCCTCAGATACGCAGTATTTT.

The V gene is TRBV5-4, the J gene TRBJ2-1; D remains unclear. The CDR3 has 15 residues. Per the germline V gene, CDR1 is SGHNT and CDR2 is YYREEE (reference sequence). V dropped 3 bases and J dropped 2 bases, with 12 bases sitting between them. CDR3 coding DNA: TGTGCCAGCAGCTATACTTCTTCCCCCTACAATGAGCAGTTCTTC. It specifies CASSYTSSPYNEQFF.

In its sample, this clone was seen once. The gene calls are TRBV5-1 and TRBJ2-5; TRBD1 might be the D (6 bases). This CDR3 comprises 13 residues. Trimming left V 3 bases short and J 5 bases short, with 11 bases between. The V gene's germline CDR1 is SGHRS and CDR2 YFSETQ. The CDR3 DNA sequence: TGCGCCAGCAGCTCGCCAGGGGTGGAGACCCAGTACTTC. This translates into CASSSPGVETQYF.